This T cell receptor (beta chain) was recorded in a study of early T cells in non-severe SARS-CoV-2 infection. Attachment of unique molecular identifiers to individual cDNA molecules was performed. From the 5' RACE reads, TCRdb called clonotypes with MiXCR, one entry per CDR3 protein. The sample carries roughly 58,000 distinct CDR3 sequences, roughly 6.5% recorded once. The CDR3 extends over 15 amino acids. Germline V CDR1 and CDR2: SGHRS, YFSETQ. Trimming at V came to 5 bases and at J to 3 bases, leaving 5 bases not matched to a gene. The table lists this clonotype with many counts. Sample: whole blood. This TCR derives from an adult who was a healthcare worker with PCR-confirmed SARS-CoV-2 infection or an uninfected control (not recorded which). This chain connects TRBV5-1 to TRBJ2-7; 13 bases match TRBD2. The CDR3 region has the DNA TGCGCCAGCAGGCCTGGGACTAGCGGGATCTACGAGCAGTACTTC. It is translated as CASRPGTSGIYEQYF. The entire variable domain, with the rest obtained from reference TRBV5-1 and TRBJ2-7, is as follows: KAGVTQTPRYLIKTRGQQVTLSCSPISGHRSVSWYQQTPGQGLQFLFEYFSETQRNKGNFPGRFSGRQFSNSRSEMNVSTLELGDSALYLCASRPGTSGIYEQYFGPGTRLTVT.